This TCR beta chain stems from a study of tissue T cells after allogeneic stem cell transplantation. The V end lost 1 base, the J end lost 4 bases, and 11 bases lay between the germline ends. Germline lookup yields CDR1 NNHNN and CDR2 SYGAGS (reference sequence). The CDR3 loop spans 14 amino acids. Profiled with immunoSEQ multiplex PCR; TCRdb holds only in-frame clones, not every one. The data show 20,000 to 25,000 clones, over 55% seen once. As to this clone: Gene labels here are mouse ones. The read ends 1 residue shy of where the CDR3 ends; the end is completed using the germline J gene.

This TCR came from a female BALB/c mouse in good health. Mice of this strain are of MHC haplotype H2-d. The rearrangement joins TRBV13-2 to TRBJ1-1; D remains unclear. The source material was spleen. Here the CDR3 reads CASGDPGRGTEVFF. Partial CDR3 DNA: TGTGCCAGCGGTGATCCGGGCCGGGGCACAGAAGTCTTC.